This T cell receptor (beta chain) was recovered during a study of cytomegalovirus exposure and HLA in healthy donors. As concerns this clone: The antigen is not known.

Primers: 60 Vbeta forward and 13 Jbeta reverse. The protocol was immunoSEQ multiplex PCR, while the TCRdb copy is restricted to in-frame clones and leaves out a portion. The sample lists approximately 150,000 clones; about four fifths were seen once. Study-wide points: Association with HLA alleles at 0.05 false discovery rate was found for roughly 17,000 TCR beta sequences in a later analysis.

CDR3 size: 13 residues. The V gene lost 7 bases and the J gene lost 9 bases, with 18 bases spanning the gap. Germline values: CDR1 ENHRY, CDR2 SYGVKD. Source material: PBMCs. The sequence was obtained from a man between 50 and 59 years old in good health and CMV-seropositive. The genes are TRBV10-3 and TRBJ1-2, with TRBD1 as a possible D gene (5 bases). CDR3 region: CAIMGQGSMSYTF. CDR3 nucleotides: TGTGCCATCATGGGGCAGGGAAGTATGAGCTACACCTTC.